This entry lists 32 T cell receptor beta chains sequenced from one sample in a study of cytomegalovirus exposure and HLA in healthy donors. The PCR used 60 Vbeta and 13 Jbeta primers. The table came from immunoSEQ multiplex PCR; TCRdb's copy has only in-frame clones and leaves some out. The sample includes 95,000 to 120,000 clones, roughly 71% of them seen just once. Material for sequencing was PBMCs. All receptors derive from a young man in good health and CMV-seropositive.

The chain recombines TRBV18 with TRBJ1-4; D is unresolved. CDR1 is KGHSH, CDR2 LQKENI, per germline. The CDR3 has 16 residues. V lost 6 bases and J lost 6, with 20 bases in between. The CDR3 DNA sequence: TGTGCCAGCTCCGGGAGTAAAGGGCCCCCAGATGAAAAACTGTTTTTT. Translated, it gives CASSGSKGPPDEKLFF.

This clone was seen only a few times. This chain uses TRBV6-5 with TRBJ1-6, with D unclear. In germline, CDR1 is MNHEY, CDR2 SVGAGI. The CDR3 runs 12 residues. The V and J ends lost 10 bases and 0 bases respectively, with 4 bases between them. CDR3 sequence (DNA): TGTGCCACGAGCTCCTATAATTCACCCCTCCACTTT. It yields the protein CATSSYNSPLHF.

This chain connects TRBV5-6 to TRBJ1-1, with 7 bases that match TRBD1. There are 14 residues in the CDR3. J lost 4 bases, V lost 1 base, and 4 bases had no gene match. The germline gives CDR1 SGHDT, CDR2 YYEEEE. In DNA, the CDR3 is TGTGCCAGCAGCTTGTTGGACAGGAGCACTGAAGCTTTCTTT. This encodes CASSLLDRSTEAFF.

The J gene is TRBJ2-2, the V gene TRBV6-6; D is possibly TRBD1 (6 bases). The V gene lost 0 bases and the J gene lost 0 bases, with 8 bases spanning the gap. Germline V lookup: CDR1 MNHNY, CDR2 SVGAGI (reference sequence). The CDR3 is 16 residues long. CDR3 in DNA: TGTGCCAGCAGTTACTCATCAGGGGCGAACACCGGGGAGCTGTTTTTT. This sequence encodes CASSYSSGANTGELFF.

CDR3 amino acids: CASSSGGGAKETQYF. In DNA form, the CDR3 reads TGTGCCAGCAGCTCGGGGGGCGGGGCCAAAGAGACCCAGTACTTC. The chain has TRBV5-4 and TRBJ2-5; D is perhaps TRBD2 (7 bases). Germline-derived CDR1 and CDR2 are SGHNT and YYREEE (reference sequence). The V gene lost 3 bases and the J gene lost 3 bases, with 15 bases spanning the gap. This CDR3 has 15 amino acids.

This clone has only a few counts. The chain joins TRBV6-1 to TRBJ2-1; 13 bases fit TRBD2. This CDR3 is built from 18 residues. V shed 2 bases and J 4 bases; nucleotides not matched to a gene: 8. The germline gives CDR1 MNHNS, CDR2 SASEGT. CDR3 in DNA: TGTGCCAGCAGTGAACGAGGGACTAGCGGGGTCAGATACAATGAGCAGTTCTTC. Translation: CASSERGTSGVRYNEQFF.

The chain carries TRBV5-1 and TRBJ2-3; D perhaps matches TRBD1 (6 bases). The ends were cut back, 0 bases at V and 5 bases at J, with 22 bases in the middle. The CDR3 extends over 18 amino acids. The germline gives CDR1 SGHRS, CDR2 YFSETQ. CDR3 nucleotides: TGCGCCAGCAGCTTGGCAGGGGATCAGGGACGACAAAGAGATACGCAGTATTTT. Encoded protein: CASSLAGDQGRQRDTQYF.

V and J are TRBV19 and TRBJ2-3; 10 bases agree with TRBD1. V lost 7 bases, J lost 0 bases, and 4 bases stayed unmatched. CDR3 length equals 15 residues. CDR1 is LNHDA, CDR2 SQIVND, per germline (reference sequence). Here the CDR3 reads CASTDRGLSTDTQYF. CDR3 bases: TGTGCCAGTACCGACAGGGGGCTAAGCACAGATACGCAGTATTTT.

This clone appeared once. The chain links TRBV28 to TRBJ2-7, with 7 bases matching TRBD2. CDR1 is MDHEN and CDR2 is SYDVKM in the germline V gene. V gave up 8 bases and J gave up 7 bases; unmatched junction bases: 14. There are 14 residues in the CDR3. The CDR3 DNA is TGTGCCAGCGGGCTCGGGAGGATTCTGGGGGAGCAGTACTTC. Translation gives CASGLGRILGEQYF.

This clone has a handful of counts. The V call is TRBV6-5, the J call TRBJ2-7, with unresolved D. This CDR3 region has 14 residues. Per germline, CDR1 MNHEY and CDR2 SVGAGI. V gave up 6 bases and J gave up 7 bases, with 19 bases separating them. The CDR3 DNA reads TGTGCCAGCAGACGCTTCCTGGGCACCATAGAGCAGTACTTC. It encodes CASRRFLGTIEQYF.

On this clone itself: At one end, the junction sequence differs from germline, possibly due to a read error. The CDR3 is CVSSITGTARNEQFF. CDR3 in DNA: TGTGTCAGCAGCATTACCGGGACAGCGCGTAATGAGCAGTTCTTC. V gene TRBV7-2 combines with J gene TRBJ2-1, with 7 bases identical to TRBD1. There are 15 residues in the CDR3. Germline V gene sequence: CDR1 SGHTA, CDR2 FQGNSA.

The genes are TRBV6-1 and TRBJ2-2; no firm D call. The germline V gene has CDR1 MNHNS and CDR2 SASEGT. This CDR3 is built from 14 residues. The V gene lost 5 bases and the J gene lost 3 bases, with 10 bases spanning the gap. Here the CDR3 reads CASSRNRDTGELFF. The DNA of the CDR3 is TGTGCCAGCAGTAGGAACCGGGACACCGGGGAGCTGTTTTTT.

V and J are TRBV7-2 and TRBJ1-3; D is uncertain. V lost 4 bases, J lost 2 bases, and 6 bases lay in between. Germline CDR1 and CDR2: SGHTA and FQGNSA. This CDR3 is built from 13 residues. CDR3 region: CASSSGPGNTIYF. CDR3 sequence (DNA): TGTGCCAGCAGCTCCGGTCCTGGAAACACCATATATTTT. The whole variable domain, remainder taken from reference TRBV7-2 and TRBJ1-3, is GAGVSQSPSNKVTEKGKDVELRCDPISGHTALYWYRQSLGQGLEFLIYFQGNSAPDKSGLPSDRFSAERTGGSVSTLTIQRTQQEDSAVYLCASSSGPGNTIYFGEGSWLTVV.

J is TRBJ2-1 and V is TRBV5-1; a possible D gene is TRBD1 (5 bases). The CDR3 contains 13 residues. Germline values: CDR1 SGHRS, CDR2 YFSETQ. Trimming took off 4 bases at V and 7 bases at J, with 12 bases between the two ends. The CDR3 DNA follows: TGCGCCAGCAGCCAAACCTCAGGGAATGAGCAGTTCTTC. Translation: CASSQTSGNEQFF.

The V and J genes are TRBV7-2 and TRBJ1-5, with 11 bases lining up with TRBD1. The germline CDR1 and CDR2 sequences are SGHTA and FQGNSA. Unmatched junction bases numbered 5, after V lost 5 bases and J lost 5 bases. This CDR3 contains 15 residues. The CDR3 DNA sequence: TGTGCCAGCAGCATCGGACAGGGGGCCTATCAGCCCCAGCATTTT. It specifies CASSIGQGAYQPQHF.

This chain joins TRBV6-5 and TRBJ1-3, with no clear D. Trimming pared 4 bases from V and 0 bases from J, leaving 10 bases between. The germline V gene encodes CDR1 MNHEY and CDR2 SVGAGI. CDR3 length: 15 residues. The CDR3 reads CASSSGMISGNTIYF. Here the CDR3 DNA reads TGTGCCAGCAGTTCAGGAATGATCTCTGGAAACACCATATATTTT.

This chain uses TRBV10-3 with TRBJ1-1; no definite D call. This CDR3 contains 17 residues. Germline V gene lookup returns CDR1 ENHRY and CDR2 SYGVKD. Trimming pared 2 bases from V and 0 bases from J, leaving 16 bases between. CDR3 region: CAISERGDLIMNTEAFF. The CDR3 bases are TGTGCCATCAGTGAGCGGGGTGACTTGATCATGAACACTGAAGCTTTCTTT.

Only a few counts were recorded for this clone. This rearrangement joins TRBV5-6 to TRBJ2-2, with unresolved D. Germline V CDR1 and CDR2: SGHDT, YYEEEE. The CDR3 is made up of 14 amino acids. The ends were cut back, 2 bases at V and 6 bases at J, with 11 bases in the middle. Here the CDR3 reads CASSFRGVAGELFF. The CDR3, as DNA: TGTGCCAGCAGCTTTCGAGGAGTCGCCGGGGAGCTGTTTTTT.

The chain combines TRBV30 with TRBJ1-5, with 7 nucleotides matching TRBD1. Germline CDR1 is GTSNPN and CDR2 is SVGIG (reference sequence). With V trimmed by 1 base and J by 6 bases, 6 bases remained unmatched. There are 14 residues in the CDR3. CDR3 DNA: TGTGCCTGGAGTGGAGGGGGCGCTTTTCAGCCCCAGCATTTT. This sequence encodes CAWSGGGAFQPQHF.

The rearrangement uses TRBV6-5 and TRBJ2-7; maybe TRBD2 (6 bases). In germline, CDR1 is MNHEY, CDR2 SVGAGI. V was trimmed by 8 bases and J by 5 bases, leaving 10 bases between them. The CDR3 is 11 amino acids. This CDR3 reads CASGGVDEQYF. The CDR3 coding sequence is TGTGCCAGCGGAGGGGTCGACGAGCAGTACTTC.

This clone was seen just once. The CDR3 sequence: CASPRRGWDNQPQHF. The DNA for the CDR3 is TGCGCCAGCCCCCGGAGGGGTTGGGACAATCAGCCCCAGCATTTT. The V and J genes are TRBV23-1 and TRBJ1-5; D possibly corresponds to TRBD1 (5 bases). TRBV23-1 belongs to the ORF category, with a function that is uncertain. V dropped 8 bases and J dropped 3 bases, with 17 bases sitting between them. This CDR3 has 15 residues.

The V and J genes are TRBV7-3 and TRBJ2-1; D possibly corresponds to TRBD2 (6 bases). Looked up from germline, CDR1 is SGHTA and CDR2 is FQGTGA. V lost 4 bases and J lost 4, with 14 bases in between. This CDR3 has 15 amino acids. Here the CDR3 DNA reads TGTGCCAGCAGCTCCAACTACGCGGGGTACAATGAGCAGTTCTTC. Translating it yields CASSSNYAGYNEQFF.

V gene TRBV19 combines with J gene TRBJ1-5, with D perhaps matching TRBD1 (6 bases). The germline V gene has CDR1 LNHDA and CDR2 SQIVND (reference sequence). The CDR3 consists of 13 residues. V was clipped by 7 bases and J by 6 bases, with 13 bases between them. The CDR3: CASKERGFQPQHF. CDR3 nucleotides: TGTGCCAGTAAGGAAAGGGGGTTTCAGCCCCAGCATTTT.

This clone was picked up many times. This rearrangement joins TRBV6-5 to TRBJ2-5; tentatively, D is TRBD1 (6 bases). The ends were cut back, 0 bases at V and 3 bases at J, with 14 bases in the middle. The germline V gene encodes CDR1 MNHEY and CDR2 SVGAGI. The length of the CDR3 is 16 residues. The CDR3 region has the DNA TGTGCCAGCAGTTACTCAGTGGGTGAGGGGGAAGAGACCCAGTACTTC. Protein sequence: CASSYSVGEGEETQYF.

The chain employs TRBV6-1 and TRBJ1-2, with 7 bases identical to TRBD1. This CDR3 comprises 14 residues. Trimming cost V 6 bases and J 2 bases; bases outside gene matches: 6. CDR1 is MNHNS and CDR2 is SASEGT in the germline V gene. CDR3 bases: TGTGCCAGCAGGAAGGGGACAGAGAACTATGGCTACACCTTC. Encoded protein: CASRKGTENYGYTF.

The V gene is TRBV27, the J gene TRBJ1-4, with D perhaps TRBD1 (5 bases). This CDR3 has 15 residues. The germline V gene has CDR1 MNHEY and CDR2 SMNVEV (reference sequence). V lost 5 bases to trimming and J lost 3 bases, with 13 bases between them. The DNA of the CDR3 is TGTGCCAGCAGTCCGAGGGACTTTCCTAATGAAAAACTGTTTTTT. Protein: CASSPRDFPNEKLFF.

The V and J genes are TRBV7-9 and TRBJ1-2; D not resolved. With 8 bases removed from V and 8 bases from J, the gap between germline ends came to 9 bases. This CDR3 spans 10 amino acids. Germline-derived CDR1 and CDR2 are SEHNR and FQNEAQ (reference sequence). In nucleotides, the CDR3 is TGTGCCAGCTTCCCCCGGGGCTACACCTTC. Translation gives CASFPRGYTF.

This clone occurred once. This chain joins TRBV6-5 and TRBJ2-7, with a tentative D call TRBD2 (7 bases). Looked up from germline, CDR1 is MNHEY and CDR2 is SVGAGI. The CDR3 loop spans 12 amino acids. The germline V and J ends were trimmed by 4 bases and 7 bases, with 11 bases remaining between them. CDR3 bases: TGTGCCAGCAGTTGGCGGGGGCAGGAGCAGTACTTC. This translates into CASSWRGQEQYF.

This rearrangement joins TRBV9 to TRBJ2-5; a possible D gene is TRBD2 (5 bases). The CDR3 spans 13 residues. Germline values: CDR1 SGDLS, CDR2 YYNGEE. V lost 2 bases and J lost 5, with 10 bases in between. This CDR3 is CASSVDRGETQYF. CDR3 nucleotides: TGTGCCAGCAGCGTCGACCGCGGGGAGACCCAGTACTTC.

This rearrangement joins TRBV5-1 to TRBJ2-3, with TRBD2 matching 10 bases. Looked up from germline, CDR1 is SGHRS and CDR2 is YFSETQ. The junction had 4 bases not matched to a gene; V was cut back by 1 base and J by 2 bases. This CDR3 has 16 residues. The CDR3 sequence: CASSLISGGLTDTQYF. In nucleotides, the CDR3 is TGCGCCAGCAGCTTGATTAGCGGGGGGCTCACAGATACGCAGTATTTT.

This chain uses TRBV28 with TRBJ2-1; TRBD2 matches 7 bases. Germline CDR1 reads MDHEN; CDR2 reads SYDVKM. This CDR3 is 17 amino acids long. V trimming: 3 bases; J trimming: 2 bases; junction bases outside the gene matches: 10. This CDR3 is CASSFWGGLGTYNEQFF. CDR3 bases: TGTGCCAGCAGTTTTTGGGGGGGATTAGGGACCTACAATGAGCAGTTCTTC.

This chain joins TRBV30 and TRBJ2-5, with TRBD1 identical over 9 bases. The germline V gene has CDR1 GTSNPN and CDR2 SVGIG (reference sequence). Trimming took 4 bases from V and 4 from J; bases not matched to a gene: 10. CDR3 size: 15 residues. CDR3 sequence (DNA): TGTGCCTGGACCCCCGGACAGGGGTGGGGAGAGACCCAGTACTTC. It translates to CAWTPGQGWGETQYF.